The clone carrying this T cell receptor beta chain appeared many times. The data belong to a study of blood T cells in healthy people across ages. Combining a sample-barcoded 5' primer with a J-beta primer mix, a second PCR ran for roughly 7 to 12 cycles. TCRdb re-called the 5' RACE reads with MiXCR, one entry per CDR3 protein. The top ten hold 15% to 19% of the sample, which has 550,000 to 800,000 distinct CDR3 sequences, 32% seen once. Every sample gave at least 5 micrograms of total RNA when it was extracted. The sequenced material came from blood. The receptor's source is a woman aged 80 or older in good health.

The chain's CDR3 is CASSVQSGFTDTQYF. DNA for the CDR3: TGTGCCAGCAGCGTTCAGTCGGGTTTCACAGATACGCAGTATTTT. The J gene is TRBJ2-3, the V gene TRBV9; the D is unclear. CDR3 length: 15 amino acids. Trimming stripped 2 bases from V and 2 bases from J, with 12 bases between. The V gene's germline CDR1 is SGDLS and CDR2 YYNGEE.